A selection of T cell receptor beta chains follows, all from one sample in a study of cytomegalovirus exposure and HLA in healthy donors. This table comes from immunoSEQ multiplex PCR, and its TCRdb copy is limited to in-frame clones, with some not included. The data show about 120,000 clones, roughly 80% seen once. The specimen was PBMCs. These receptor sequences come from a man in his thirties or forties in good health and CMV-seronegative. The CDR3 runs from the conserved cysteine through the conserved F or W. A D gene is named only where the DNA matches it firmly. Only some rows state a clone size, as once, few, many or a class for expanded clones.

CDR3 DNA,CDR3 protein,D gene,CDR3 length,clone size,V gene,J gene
TGCGCCAGCAGCCTAAGCGGGGGGCTCGGAAACAGTCAGTACTTC,CASSLSGGLGNSQYF,TRBD2,15,.,TRBV4-3,TRBJ2-4
TGCGCCAGCAGTGGGACAGGGTGGTACGAGCAGTACTTC,CASSGTGWYEQYF,TRBD1,13,.,TRBV10-2,TRBJ2-7
TGTGCCAGCTACTACAGGGGGGATTCACCCCTCCACTTT,CASYYRGDSPLHF,TRBD1,13,.,TRBV2,TRBJ1-6
TGCGCCAGCAGCTTGGAAGGGGCTCGAGAAAAACTGTTTTTT,CASSLEGAREKLFF,.,14,.,TRBV5-1,TRBJ1-4
TGTGCCAGCAGCCCGGGAGTCGGCGGGGGGGGCTTCATTGGGGAGACCCAGTACTTC,CASSPGVGGGGFIGETQYF,TRBD2,19,.,TRBV5-4,TRBJ2-5
TGCAGCGTTGATGAGGGTCCTAACTATGGCTACACCTTC,CSVDEGPNYGYTF,.,13,.,TRBV29-1,TRBJ1-2
TGTGCCAGCAGCGCTACAGGGGGCCAAGAGACCCAGTACTTC,CASSATGGQETQYF,TRBD1,14,.,TRBV5-4,TRBJ2-5
TGTGCCAGCAGCTTGGATCAGGGGCCTAGCTATGGCTACACCTTC,CASSLDQGPSYGYTF,.,15,.,TRBV5-6,TRBJ1-2
TGTGCCAGCAGCCACGGGACAGGGGGTGTAAACTATGGCTACACCTTC,CASSHGTGGVNYGYTF,TRBD1,16,.,TRBV9,TRBJ1-2
TGTGCCAGCTCACTTCAGGCAGATAGCAATCAGCCCCAGCATTTT,CASSLQADSNQPQHF,.,15,.,TRBV18,TRBJ1-5
TGTGCCAGCAAAGACAGTCCGAACACTGAAGCTTTCTTT,CASKDSPNTEAFF,.,13,.,TRBV27,TRBJ1-1
TGTGCCAGCAGTGTAGGCGCAGGGGGATCGGACGAGCAGTACTTC,CASSVGAGGSDEQYF,TRBD1,15,.,TRBV9,TRBJ2-7
TGTGCCAGCAGCGGAAAACAGGGGGCAGGGTATGGCTACACCTTC,CASSGKQGAGYGYTF,TRBD1,15,few,TRBV7-2,TRBJ1-2
TGTGCCAGCAGCGTAGGACCTAGCGGGGGGTACACAGATACGCAGTATTTT,CASSVGPSGGYTDTQYF,TRBD2,17,.,TRBV9,TRBJ2-3
TGTGCCAGCAGTTTGAGAGGACTAAACTACGAGCAGTACTTC,CASSLRGLNYEQYF,.,14,once,TRBV28,TRBJ2-7